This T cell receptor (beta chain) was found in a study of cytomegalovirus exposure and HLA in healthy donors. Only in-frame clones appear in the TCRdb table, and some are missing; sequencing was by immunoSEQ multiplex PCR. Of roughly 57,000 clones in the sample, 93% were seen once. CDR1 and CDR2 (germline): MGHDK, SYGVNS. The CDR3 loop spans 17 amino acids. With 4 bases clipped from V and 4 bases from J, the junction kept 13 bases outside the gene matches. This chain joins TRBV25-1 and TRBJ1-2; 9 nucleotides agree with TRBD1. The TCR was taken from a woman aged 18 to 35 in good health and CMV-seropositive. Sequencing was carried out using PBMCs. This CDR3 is CASSAHNPGQGSYGYTF. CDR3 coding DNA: TGTGCCAGCAGTGCCCACAACCCGGGACAGGGTTCCTATGGCTACACCTTC.